Shown below are 15 T cell receptor beta chains from a single sample sequenced in a study of shared clonotypes between healthy human individuals. The method was immunoSEQ multiplex PCR; TCRdb's version includes in-frame clones alone and lacks a portion of them. Among hundreds of thousands of clones listed, roughly 70% were seen once. What was sequenced was memory CD4+ T cells sorted from blood. As to subset: CD45RA-negative fraction. These receptors all stem from a young woman in good health.

The chain uses TRBV10-2 and TRBJ2-1, with 8 bases aligning to TRBD2. Germline values: CDR1 WSHSY, CDR2 SAAADI. The CDR3 is 13 amino acids. Unmatched junction bases numbered 2, after V lost 5 bases and J lost 5 bases. CDR3 DNA sequence: TGCGCCAGCAGTACACTAGCGGACAATGAGCAGTTCTTC. Encoded protein: CASSTLADNEQFF.

A note on this clone: A clone one base away is much larger, so this may be a read error. Other DNA sequences in the sample encode the same CDR3. J is TRBJ2-7 and V is TRBV11-2; 10 positions match TRBD2. Germline assignment: CDR1 SGHAT and CDR2 FQNNGV. The V segment lost 3 bases and the J segment 0 bases; nucleotides outside the gene matches: 2. The CDR3 loop spans 15 amino acids. CDR3 sequence (DNA): TGTGCCAGCAGCTTTTCTAGCGGGAGCTCCTACGAGCAGTACTTC. This gives the protein CASSFSSGSSYEQYF.

The chain combines TRBV5-1 with TRBJ1-2; D is uncertain. V lost 4 bases, J lost 5 bases, and 18 bases lay in between. CDR3 length: 15 amino acids. In germline, CDR1 is SGHRS, CDR2 YFSETQ. In DNA form, the CDR3 reads TGCGCCAGCAGCCCCACGGAGGGCAGCCCTTATGGCTACACCTTC. Translated: CASSPTEGSPYGYTF.

The chain links TRBV27 to TRBJ1-4; maybe TRBD1 (5 bases). The CDR3 has 16 residues. The V end was cut by 6 bases, the J end by 0 bases, with 14 bases between. Per germline, CDR1 MNHEY and CDR2 SMNVEV (reference sequence). CDR3 DNA sequence: TGTGCCAGCAGACCGCAGGGTTATACAACTAATGAAAAACTGTTTTTT. Translation: CASRPQGYTTNEKLFF.

This clone was seen repeatedly, ten times or more. V is TRBV14 and J is TRBJ2-7; the match to TRBD2 covers 8 bases. The CDR3 length is 15 residues. V trimming: 2 bases; J trimming: 4 bases; junction bases outside the gene matches: 7. The germline gives CDR1 SGHDN, CDR2 FVKESK. The CDR3 bases are TGTGCCAGCAGCCAACAGTCGGGAGGGAATTACGAGCAGTACTTC. This codes for CASSQQSGGNYEQYF.

This clone was seen only a few times. As DNA, the CDR3 is TGCGCCAGCTTGGGAGGTTTTTCGTCTGGAAACACCATATATTTT. Its protein is CASLGGFSSGNTIYF. V gene TRBV10-2 combines with J gene TRBJ1-3; D gene uncertain. Deletions cut 8 bases from V and 1 base from J, with 15 bases between. The germline CDR1 and CDR2 sequences are WSHSY and SAAADI. The CDR3 spans 15 residues.

In this sample, this clone turned up once. This sequence joins TRBV7-9 and TRBJ2-2, with unresolved D. This CDR3 is built from 15 residues. Germline CDR1 reads SEHNR; CDR2 reads FQNEAQ (reference sequence). V lost 0 bases and J lost 3, with 8 bases in between. CDR3 loop: CASSLAGIHTGELFF. The CDR3, as DNA: TGTGCCAGCAGCTTAGCCGGTATCCACACCGGGGAGCTGTTTTTT. The whole variable domain, remainder taken from reference TRBV7-9 and TRBJ2-2, is DTGVSQNPRHKITKRGQNVTFRCDPISEHNRLYWYRQTLGQGPEFLTYFQNEAQLEKSRLLSDRFSAERPKGSFSTLEIQRTEQGDSAMYLCASSLAGIHTGELFFGEGSRLTVL.

This chain uses TRBV12-5 with TRBJ2-2, with D possibly being TRBD2 (6 bases). V lost 0 bases and J 1 base, leaving 9 bases between the germline ends. This CDR3 has 16 residues. Per the germline V gene, CDR1 is LGHNT and CDR2 is FRNRAP. The CDR3 protein is CASGLVLSGNTGELFF. CDR3 coding DNA: TGTGCTAGTGGTTTGGTACTTAGCGGGAACACCGGGGAGCTGTTTTTT.

The chain joins TRBV5-1 to TRBJ2-2; possibly TRBD2 for D (7 bases). Germline V gives CDR1 SGHRS, CDR2 YFSETQ. With 0 bases removed from V and 5 bases from J, the gap between germline ends came to 14 bases. The CDR3 length is 16 residues. The CDR3 coding sequence is TGCGCCAGCAGCTTGGGTCCGGGGGGCCTAACCGGGGAGCTGTTTTTT. Protein: CASSLGPGGLTGELFF.

This chain connects TRBV19 to TRBJ2-6; 10 nucleotides agree with TRBD1. Trimming cost V 3 bases and J 1 base; bases outside gene matches: 6. The CDR3 totals 18 residues. Germline V gene sequence: CDR1 LNHDA, CDR2 SQIVND (reference sequence). This CDR3 is CASSIFPGQGSGANVLTF. The CDR3 coding sequence is TGTGCCAGTAGTATCTTTCCGGGACAGGGGTCTGGGGCCAACGTCCTGACTTTC. Drawing the rest from reference TRBV19 and TRBJ2-6, the complete variable domain is DGGITQSPKYLFRKEGQNVTLSCEQNLNHDAMYWYRQDPGQGLRLIYYSQIVNDFQKGDIAEGYSVSREKKESFPLTVTSAQKNPTAFYLCASSIFPGQGSGANVLTFGAGSRLTVL.

The CDR3 DNA is TGTGCCAGTAGTATGCGGACTAGCGGGAGGGAGCCGAACACCGGGGAGCTGTTTTTT. Its protein product is CASSMRTSGREPNTGELFF. J is TRBJ2-2 and V is TRBV19; 15 nucleotides align to TRBD2. V lost 3 bases, J lost 0 bases, and 5 bases stayed unmatched. Germline V gene sequence: CDR1 LNHDA, CDR2 SQIVND (reference sequence). The CDR3 is 19 residues long.

V gene TRBV6-5 combines with J gene TRBJ1-2; D perhaps matches TRBD1 (6 bases). Germline CDR1 MNHEY, CDR2 SVGAGI. V was clipped by 7 bases and J by 4 bases, with 13 bases between them. The CDR3 contains 13 residues. The CDR3 DNA is TGTGCCAGCACCTTGGACAGAAGCTATGGCTACACCTTC. It translates to CASTLDRSYGYTF.

This clone has just one count. The CDR3 is CAISDDYEQYF. In DNA form, the CDR3 reads TGTGCCATCAGTGACGACTACGAGCAGTACTTC. The chain carries TRBV10-3 and TRBJ2-7, with D unresolved. V lost 3 bases and J 3 bases, leaving 3 bases between the germline ends. Germline CDR1 reads ENHRY; CDR2 reads SYGVKD. The CDR3 consists of 11 residues.

The chain is built from TRBV5-1 and TRBJ1-1; D remains ambiguous. The CDR3 has 18 amino acids. The ends were cut back, 0 bases at V and 7 bases at J, with 25 bases in the middle. Germline CDR1 reads SGHRS; CDR2 reads YFSETQ. Here the CDR3 DNA reads TGCGCCAGCAGCTTGGCCGCCCGGACCGCCGGTGCGGGAGGTGAAGCTTTCTTT. This encodes CASSLAARTAGAGGEAFF.

The table lists this clone with a few counts. The rearrangement joins TRBV5-1 to TRBJ2-7, with D hard to call. V was clipped by 5 bases and J by 5 bases, with 20 bases between them. The CDR3 extends over 15 amino acids. Germline-derived CDR1 and CDR2 are SGHRS and YFSETQ. In DNA form, the CDR3 reads TGCGCCAGCAGTCAGTACGACCTTCTAGGGAACGAGCAGTACTTC. Translated, it gives CASSQYDLLGNEQYF.